These 15 T cell receptor beta chains share one sample of origin, sequenced in a study of radiotherapy plus CTLA-4 blockade in lung cancer. This table comes from immunoSEQ multiplex PCR, and its TCRdb copy is limited to in-frame clones, with some not included. The table has 30,000 to 35,000 clones, approximately 78% seen once. The starting material was peripheral blood, obtained from a patient treated with radiotherapy plus ipilimumab. The receptors derive from a human donor with non-small cell lung cancer that progressed on radiotherapy plus ipilimumab.

This chain joins TRBV7-3 and TRBJ1-1; 8 nucleotides align to TRBD1. The germline V gene has CDR1 SGHTA and CDR2 FQGTGA. The CDR3 loop spans 13 amino acids. With 1 base clipped from V and 7 bases from J, the junction kept 2 bases outside the gene matches. CDR3 sequence reads: CASSLIGTGEAFF. In DNA form, the CDR3 reads TGTGCCAGCAGCTTAATTGGGACAGGTGAAGCTTTCTTT.

The chain joins TRBV13 to TRBJ2-1; tentatively, D is TRBD1 (6 bases). The CDR3 runs to 16 residues. CDR1 and CDR2 from the germline V gene are PRHDT and FYEKMQ (reference sequence). V was cut by 0 bases and J by 8 bases, with 17 bases left in between. CDR3 sequence (DNA): TGTGCCAGCAGCTTAGGTAATACGGGACAAACGGATGAGCAGTTCTTC. Its translation is CASSLGNTGQTDEQFF.

This chain uses TRBV29-1 with TRBJ1-3; no reliable D call. There are 14 residues in the CDR3. V lost 3 bases and J lost 4, with 13 bases in between. Germline-derived CDR1 and CDR2 are SQVTM and ANQGSEA. For the CDR3, the DNA is TGCAGCGTTGAGTTCGTGGGGAGGGGAAACACCATATATTTT. This sequence encodes CSVEFVGRGNTIYF. The full variable domain, completed using reference TRBV29-1 and TRBJ1-3, is SAVISQKPSRDICQRGTSLTIQCQVDSQVTMMFWYRQQPGQSLTLIATANQGSEATYESGFVIDKFPISRPNLTFSTLTVSNMSPEDSSIYLCSVEFVGRGNTIYFGEGSWLTVV.

This chain connects TRBV7-8 to TRBJ2-2; TRBD1 agrees at 8 bases. Germline loops: CDR1 SGHVS, CDR2 FQNEAQ. V lost 3 bases to trimming and J lost 1 base; unmatched junction nucleotides: 4. This CDR3 has 16 amino acids. CDR3 in amino acids: CASSLAGTGNTGELFF. Here the CDR3 DNA reads TGTGCCAGCAGCTTGGCCGGGACAGGGAACACCGGGGAGCTGTTTTTT. Full variable domain (rest looked up from reference TRBV7-8 and TRBJ2-2): GAGVSQSPRYKVAKRGQDVALRCDPISGHVSLFWYQQALGQGPEFLTYFQNEAQLDKSGLPSDRFFAERPEGSVSTLKIQRTQQEDSAVYLCASSLAGTGNTGELFFGEGSRLTVL.

The chain links TRBV7-9 to TRBJ2-3; 7 bases match TRBD2. Per germline, CDR1 SEHNR and CDR2 FQNEAQ (reference sequence). With V trimmed by 6 bases and J by 5 bases, 11 bases remained unmatched. This CDR3 has 15 residues. The CDR3 sequence: CASRASGKWGDTQYF. The CDR3 coding sequence is TGTGCCAGCAGGGCTAGCGGCAAGTGGGGAGATACGCAGTATTTT.

J is TRBJ2-4 and V is TRBV5-3, with 7 nucleotides matching TRBD1. TRBV5-3 is identified as an open reading frame with a role that is uncertain. V lost 7 bases to trimming and J lost 3 bases; unmatched junction nucleotides: 22. The CDR3 spans 19 residues. In DNA, the CDR3 is TGTGCCAGAGGGATGGACAGGCCGGATTTGGACTTTGTCAAAAACATTCAGTACTTC. It codes for CARGMDRPDLDFVKNIQYF.

The V call is TRBV28, the J call TRBJ1-6; TRBD1 agrees at 10 bases. This CDR3 is 15 amino acids long. The germline CDR1 and CDR2 sequences are MDHEN and SYDVKM. Trimming cost V 2 bases and J 7 bases; bases outside gene matches: 2. CDR3 protein: CASSLGDRGNSPLHF. The CDR3 nucleotides are TGTGCCAGCAGTTTAGGGGACAGGGGCAATTCACCCCTCCACTTT.

The genes are TRBV7-3 and TRBJ2-1; 12 bases line up with TRBD2. This CDR3 comprises 16 residues. CDR1 SGHTA and CDR2 FQGTGA come from the germline V gene. V lost 5 bases and J lost 3; bases outside the gene matches: 5. The CDR3 is CASSPSGGAVYNEQFF. DNA for the CDR3: TGTGCCAGCAGCCCTAGCGGGGGGGCTGTCTACAATGAGCAGTTCTTC.

This clone was detected once. The chain has TRBV4-1 and TRBJ1-1; D is unresolved. Germline lookup yields CDR1 MGHRA and CDR2 YSYEKL. The CDR3 covers 15 residues. Between the trimmed V and J ends, which lost 0 bases and 1 base, there was a span of 9 bases. The CDR3 region is CASSQDFVWNTEAFF. The CDR3 coding sequence is TGCGCCAGCAGCCAAGATTTTGTCTGGAACACTGAAGCTTTCTTT.

V and J are TRBV18 and TRBJ2-7; 8 positions agree with TRBD1. The CDR3 has 14 residues. The V gene end was trimmed by 3 bases and the J gene end by 6 bases; junction bases not matched to a gene: 7. Looked up from germline, CDR1 is KGHSH and CDR2 is LQKENI. The CDR3 coding sequence is TGTGCCAGCTCACCGGGACAGGACTACGGCGAGCAGTACTTC. This sequence encodes CASSPGQDYGEQYF.

The J gene is TRBJ2-1, the V gene TRBV11-2; D gene ambiguous. This CDR3 is built from 12 residues. CDR1 SGHAT and CDR2 FQNNGV come from the germline V gene. V was clipped by 5 bases and J by 5 bases, with 7 bases between them. CDR3 residues: CASSDRDNEQFF. CDR3 sequence (DNA): TGTGCCAGCAGCGACCGGGACAATGAGCAGTTCTTC.

This clone was detected only a few times. V and J are TRBV12-5 and TRBJ2-1; TRBD2 matches at 10 bases. With 5 bases clipped from V and 7 bases from J, the junction kept 5 bases outside the gene matches. The CDR3 extends over 14 amino acids. CDR1 and CDR2 (germline): LGHNT, FRNRAP. The CDR3: CASGEAGGHNEQFF. DNA for the CDR3: TGTGCTAGTGGTGAAGCGGGGGGGCATAATGAGCAGTTCTTC.

This chain links TRBV7-8 with TRBJ2-7; 9 bases are shared with TRBD1. V lost 4 bases and J lost 4; bases outside the gene matches: 2. Germline CDR1 SGHVS, CDR2 FQNEAQ. The CDR3 loop spans 13 amino acids. The CDR3 bases are TGTGCCAGCAGCTCGGACAGGGGATACGAGCAGTACTTC. This codes for CASSSDRGYEQYF.

This clone was recorded only once. The chain is built from TRBV7-8 and TRBJ2-7; D possibly corresponds to TRBD1 (7 bases). This CDR3 has 16 amino acids. V dropped 4 bases and J dropped 0 bases, with 16 bases sitting between them. Germline CDR1 reads SGHVS; CDR2 reads FQNEAQ. CDR3 loop: CASSSDRRVISYEQYF. As DNA, the CDR3 is TGTGCCAGCAGCTCGGACAGGAGGGTTATCTCCTACGAGCAGTACTTC.

This clone appeared once. V is TRBV5-6 and J is TRBJ2-7; D call uncertain. This CDR3 region has 11 residues. The V and J ends lost 1 base and 6 bases respectively, with 5 bases between them. Germline values: CDR1 SGHDT, CDR2 YYEEEE. As DNA, the CDR3 is TGTGCCAGCAGCTTGACCGGCGAGCAGTACTTC. Protein sequence: CASSLTGEQYF.